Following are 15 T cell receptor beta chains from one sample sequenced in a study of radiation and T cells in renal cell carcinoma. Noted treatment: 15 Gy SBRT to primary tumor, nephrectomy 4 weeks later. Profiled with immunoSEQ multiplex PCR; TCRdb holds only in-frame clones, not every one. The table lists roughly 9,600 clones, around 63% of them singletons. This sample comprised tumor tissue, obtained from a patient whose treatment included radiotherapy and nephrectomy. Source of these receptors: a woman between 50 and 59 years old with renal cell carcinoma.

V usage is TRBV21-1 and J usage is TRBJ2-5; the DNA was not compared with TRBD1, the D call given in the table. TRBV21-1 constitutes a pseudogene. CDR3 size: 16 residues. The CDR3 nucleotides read TGTGCCAGCAGGCCAGGGTGGGCTGCGGCGCAAGACACCCAGTACTTC. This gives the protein CASRPGWAAAQDTQYF.

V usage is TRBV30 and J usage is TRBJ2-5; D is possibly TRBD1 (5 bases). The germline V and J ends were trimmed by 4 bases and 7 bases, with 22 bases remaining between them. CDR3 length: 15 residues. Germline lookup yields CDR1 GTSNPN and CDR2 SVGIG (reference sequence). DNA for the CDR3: TGTGCCTGGAAGGACCCTCGCCTACAGGTCTCGACCCAGTACTTC. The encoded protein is CAWKDPRLQVSTQYF.

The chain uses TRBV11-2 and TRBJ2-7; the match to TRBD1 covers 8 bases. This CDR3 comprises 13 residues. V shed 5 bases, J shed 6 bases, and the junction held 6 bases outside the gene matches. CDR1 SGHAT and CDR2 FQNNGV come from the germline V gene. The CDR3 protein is CASSTPGGPEQYF. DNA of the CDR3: TGTGCCAGCAGCACCCCAGGGGGCCCCGAGCAGTACTTC.

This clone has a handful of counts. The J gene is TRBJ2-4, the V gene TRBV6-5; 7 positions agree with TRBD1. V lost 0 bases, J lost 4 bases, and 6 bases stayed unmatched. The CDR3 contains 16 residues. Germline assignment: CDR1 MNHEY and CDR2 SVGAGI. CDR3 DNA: TGTGCCAGCAGTTACTCGAGTGAGGGGGCAAAAAACATTCAGTACTTC. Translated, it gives CASSYSSEGAKNIQYF.

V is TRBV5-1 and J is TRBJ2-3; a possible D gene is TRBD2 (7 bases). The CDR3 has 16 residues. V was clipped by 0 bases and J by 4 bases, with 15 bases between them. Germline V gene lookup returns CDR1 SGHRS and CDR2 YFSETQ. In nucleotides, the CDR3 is TGCGCCAGCAGCTTGGATTGGGGGGGCGGTTCAGATACGCAGTATTTT. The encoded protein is CASSLDWGGGSDTQYF.

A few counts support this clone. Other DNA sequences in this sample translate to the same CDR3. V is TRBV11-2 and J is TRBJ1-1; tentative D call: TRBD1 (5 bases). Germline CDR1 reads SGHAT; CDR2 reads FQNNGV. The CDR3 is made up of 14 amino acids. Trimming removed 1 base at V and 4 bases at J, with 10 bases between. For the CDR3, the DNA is TGTGCCAGCAGCTTAGGCCAGGGTTCCACTGAAGCTTTCTTT. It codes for CASSLGQGSTEAFF.

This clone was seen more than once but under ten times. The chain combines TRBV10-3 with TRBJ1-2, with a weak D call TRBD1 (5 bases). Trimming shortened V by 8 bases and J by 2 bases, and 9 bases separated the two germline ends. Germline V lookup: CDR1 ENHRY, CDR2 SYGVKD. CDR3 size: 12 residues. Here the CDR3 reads CAIPQGNYGYTF. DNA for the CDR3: TGTGCCATCCCCCAGGGAAACTATGGCTACACCTTC.

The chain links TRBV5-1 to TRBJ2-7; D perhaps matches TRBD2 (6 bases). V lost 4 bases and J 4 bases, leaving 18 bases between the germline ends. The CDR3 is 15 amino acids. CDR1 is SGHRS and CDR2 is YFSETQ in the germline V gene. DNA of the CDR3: TGCGCCAGCAGCCAAAGCGCCAGCGGGCTATACGAGCAGTACTTC. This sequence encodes CASSQSASGLYEQYF.

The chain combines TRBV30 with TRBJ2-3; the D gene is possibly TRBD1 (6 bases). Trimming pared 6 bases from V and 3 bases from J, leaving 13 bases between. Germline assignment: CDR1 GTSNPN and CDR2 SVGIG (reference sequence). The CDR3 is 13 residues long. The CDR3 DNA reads TGTGCCTGCGCTAAAGGGGGTACAGATACGCAGTATTTT. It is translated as CACAKGGTDTQYF.

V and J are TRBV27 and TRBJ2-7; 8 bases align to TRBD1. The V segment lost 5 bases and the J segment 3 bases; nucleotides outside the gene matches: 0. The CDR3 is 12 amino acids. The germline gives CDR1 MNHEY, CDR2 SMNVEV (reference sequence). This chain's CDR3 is CASSTGGYEQYF. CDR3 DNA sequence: TGTGCCAGCAGTACAGGGGGCTACGAGCAGTACTTC.

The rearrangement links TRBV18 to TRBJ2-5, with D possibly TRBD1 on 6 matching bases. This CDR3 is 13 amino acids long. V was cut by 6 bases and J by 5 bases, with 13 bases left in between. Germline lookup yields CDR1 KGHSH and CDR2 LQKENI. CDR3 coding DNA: TGTGCCAGCTCCCTTGATCAGGGGGAGACCCAGTACTTC. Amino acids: CASSLDQGETQYF.

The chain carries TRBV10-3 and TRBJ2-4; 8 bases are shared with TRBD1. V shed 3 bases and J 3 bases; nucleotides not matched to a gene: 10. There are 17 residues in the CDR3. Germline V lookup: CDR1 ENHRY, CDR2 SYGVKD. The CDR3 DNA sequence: TGTGCCATCAGTGAAATTTACGCAGGGGGCCTCAAAAACATTCAGTACTTC. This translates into CAISEIYAGGLKNIQYF.

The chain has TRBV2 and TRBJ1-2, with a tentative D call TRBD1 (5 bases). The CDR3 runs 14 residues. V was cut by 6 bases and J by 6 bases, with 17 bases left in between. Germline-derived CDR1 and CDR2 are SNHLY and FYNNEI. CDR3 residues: CASSDPGTPDGYTF. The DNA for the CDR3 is TGTGCCAGCAGCGACCCCGGGACCCCAGATGGCTACACCTTC.

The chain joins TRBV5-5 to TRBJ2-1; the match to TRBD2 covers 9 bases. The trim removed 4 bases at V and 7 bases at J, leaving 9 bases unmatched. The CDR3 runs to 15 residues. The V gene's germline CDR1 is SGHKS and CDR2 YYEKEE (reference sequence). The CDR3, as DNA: TGTGCCAGCAGCCCACTTTTAGCGGGGGAAAATGAGCAGTTCTTC. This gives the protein CASSPLLAGENEQFF.

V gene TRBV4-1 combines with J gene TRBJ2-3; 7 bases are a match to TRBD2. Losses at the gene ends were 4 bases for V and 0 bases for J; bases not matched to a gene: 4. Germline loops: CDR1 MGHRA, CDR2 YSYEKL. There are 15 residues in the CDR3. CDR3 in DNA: TGCGCCAGCAGCCCGCGGGAGTCCAGCACAGATACGCAGTATTTT. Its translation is CASSPRESSTDTQYF.